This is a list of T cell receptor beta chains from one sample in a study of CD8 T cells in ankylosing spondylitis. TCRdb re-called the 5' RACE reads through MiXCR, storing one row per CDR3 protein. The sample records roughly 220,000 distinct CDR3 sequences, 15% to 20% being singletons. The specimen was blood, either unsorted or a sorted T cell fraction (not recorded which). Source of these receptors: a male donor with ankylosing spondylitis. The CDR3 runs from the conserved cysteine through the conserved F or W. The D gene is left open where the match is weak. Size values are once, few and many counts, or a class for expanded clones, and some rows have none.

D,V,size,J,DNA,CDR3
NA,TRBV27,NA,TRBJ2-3,TGTGCCAGCAGTCCAAGCCTCGGAGCAGATACGCAGTATTTT,CASSPSLGADTQYF
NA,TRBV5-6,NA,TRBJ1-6,TGTGCCAGCCAGACCGGCGGATCACCCCTCCACTTT,CASQTGGSPLHF
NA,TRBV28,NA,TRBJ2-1,TGTGCCAGCAGCCTCACAGGGATCTCCTACAATGAGCAGTTCTTC,CASSLTGISYNEQFF
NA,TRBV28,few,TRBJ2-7,TGTGCCAGCAGTCCGACCACCCTACGGGACGGAGGATTAGGCTACGAGCAGTACTTC,CASSPTTLRDGGLGYEQYF
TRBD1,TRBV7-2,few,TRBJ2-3,TGTGCCAGTAGACAGGGCGGATCAGATACGCAGTATTTT,CASRQGGSDTQYF
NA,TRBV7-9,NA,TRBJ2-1,TGTGCCAGCAGCTTAGCAGCCTGGGAGCAGTTCTTC,CASSLAAWEQFF
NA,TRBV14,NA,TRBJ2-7,TGTGCCAGCAGCCAAACAGGGCCCCGCTCCTACGAGCAGTACTTC,CASSQTGPRSYEQYF
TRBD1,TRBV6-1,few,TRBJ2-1,TGTGCCAGCAGCGAGACAGGGTTGGGGGAGCAGTTCTTC,CASSETGLGEQFF
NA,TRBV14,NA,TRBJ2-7,TGTGCCAGCAGCCGGTCATCCGGGACGTTCCTCTACGAGCAGTACTTC,CASSRSSGTFLYEQYF
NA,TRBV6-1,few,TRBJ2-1,TGTGCCAGCAGCCGGATGTCTAGCGACTCCTACAATGAGCAGTTCTTC,CASSRMSSDSYNEQFF
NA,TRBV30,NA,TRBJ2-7,TGTGCCTCCTGGGGGCGAACCCCCTACGAGCAGTACTTC,CASWGRTPYEQYF
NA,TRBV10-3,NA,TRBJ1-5,TGTGCCATCAGTGAGGGAGGGCCCCAGCATTTT,CAISEGGPQHF
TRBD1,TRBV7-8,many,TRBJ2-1,TGTGCCAGCAGCTTAGAACTCGGGACAGGGGATGCGTTCTTC,CASSLELGTGDAFF
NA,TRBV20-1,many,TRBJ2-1,TGCAGTGCTAGGAGGGATAACAATGAGCAGTTCTTC,CSARRDNNEQFF
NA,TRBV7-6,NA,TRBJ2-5,TGTGCCAGCAGCCCCGACACCCAAGAGACCCAGTACTTC,CASSPDTQETQYF
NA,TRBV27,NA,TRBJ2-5,TGTGCCAGCAGTTCCCCTGAAGAGACCCAGTACTTC,CASSSPEETQYF
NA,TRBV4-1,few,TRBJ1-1,TGCGCCAGCAGCCAAGAGCCGGGGGCGAATACTGAAGCTTTCTTT,CASSQEPGANTEAFF
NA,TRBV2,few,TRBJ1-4,TGTGCCAGCGGGGAAACGACTGAGACGGCTAATGAAAAACTGTTTTTT,CASGETTETANEKLFF
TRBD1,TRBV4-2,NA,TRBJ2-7,TGTGCCAGCAGCCGCTCCCCGGCCGGTATGACAGGGGATGAAGAGCAGTACTTC,CASSRSPAGMTGDEEQYF
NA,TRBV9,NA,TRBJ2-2,TGTGCCAGCAGCGTACCCCGCTCCGGGGAGCTGTTTTTT,CASSVPRSGELFF
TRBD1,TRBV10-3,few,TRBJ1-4,TGTGCCATCAGTGAAGACAGGGGAGTCCCTAATGAAAAACTGTTTTTT,CAISEDRGVPNEKLFF
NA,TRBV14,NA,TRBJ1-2,TGTGCCAGCAGCCCATGGGACCGGATTAACTATGGCTACACCTTC,CASSPWDRINYGYTF
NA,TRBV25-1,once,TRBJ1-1,TGTGCCAGCAGTGAATGGGGGGCAGGGTTGAACACTGAAGCTTTCTTT,CASSEWGAGLNTEAFF
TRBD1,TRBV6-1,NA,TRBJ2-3,TGTGCCAGCACTAAGACCGGGACAGGGCCAAATACGCAGTATTTT,CASTKTGTGPNTQYF
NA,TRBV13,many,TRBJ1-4,TGTGCCAGCAGAATCAGGGGACGGGGGGAAAAACTGTTTTTT,CASRIRGRGEKLFF
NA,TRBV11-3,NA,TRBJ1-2,TGTGCCAGCAGCTCCGGGACCACAGAACCCGGTGGCTACACCTTC,CASSSGTTEPGGYTF
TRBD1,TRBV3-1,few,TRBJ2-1,TGTGCCAGCAGCTCCCCGGGACAGGGGGTTTGGAATGAGCAGTTCTTC,CASSSPGQGVWNEQFF
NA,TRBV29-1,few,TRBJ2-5,TGCAGCGTTGAAGTCGCCGGGGGCAGGGAGACCCAGTACTTC,CSVEVAGGRETQYF
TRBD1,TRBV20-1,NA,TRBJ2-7,TGCAGTGCTAGAGGGACAGGACTGACCTACGAGCAGTACTTC,CSARGTGLTYEQYF
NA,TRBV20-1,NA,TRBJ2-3,TGCAGTGCTAGCTGGCGGGGCTCAGATACGCAGTATTTT,CSASWRGSDTQYF
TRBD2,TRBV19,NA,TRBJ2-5,TGTGCCAGTAGTATATCAGGGACTAAAGAGACCCAGTACTTC,CASSISGTKETQYF
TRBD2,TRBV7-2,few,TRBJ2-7,TGTGCCAGCAGCTGGCAGATCACTAGCGGGAGTTGGTACTTC,CASSWQITSGSWYF
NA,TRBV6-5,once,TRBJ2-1,TGTGCCAGCAGTTACGGGGATGGCGATGAGCAGTTCTTC,CASSYGDGDEQFF
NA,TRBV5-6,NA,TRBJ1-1,TGTGCCAGCAGCTTGTTATCAGACATGAACACTGAAGCTTTCTTT,CASSLLSDMNTEAFF
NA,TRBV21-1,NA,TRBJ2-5,TGTGCCAGCAGCTTCTTGAGGGGAGGAGAGACCCAGTACTTC,CASSFLRGGETQYF
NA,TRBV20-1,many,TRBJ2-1,TGCAGTGCTAGCGAGCCGTTCCGGGGTAATGAGCAGTTCTTC,CSASEPFRGNEQFF
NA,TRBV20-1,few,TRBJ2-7,TGCAGTGCTAGTCTTAGCGGAGCCTCCTACGAGCAGTACTTC,CSASLSGASYEQYF
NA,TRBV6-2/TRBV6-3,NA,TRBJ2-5,TGTGCCAGCAGTTACAGGGGCTGGGAGACCCAGTACTTC,CASSYRGWETQYF
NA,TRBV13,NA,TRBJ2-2,TGTGCCAGCAGCTTAGGACACGGGGTCACCGGGGAGCTGTTTTTT,CASSLGHGVTGELFF
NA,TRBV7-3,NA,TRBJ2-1,TGTGCCAGCAGCTCACTAGGGGGGAGCTCCTACAATGAGCAGTTCTTC,CASSSLGGSSYNEQFF
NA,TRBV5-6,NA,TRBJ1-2,TGTGCCAGCAGCTTGGACGTGGAGTTTTACTATGGCTACACCTTC,CASSLDVEFYYGYTF
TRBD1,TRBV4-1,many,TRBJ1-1,TGCGCCAGCAGCCACCCGGACAGGGTAGCTTTCTTT,CASSHPDRVAFF
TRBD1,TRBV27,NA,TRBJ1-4,TGTGCCAGCAGTTTAGGGACAGGTTTCGGCGAAAAACTGTTTTTT,CASSLGTGFGEKLFF
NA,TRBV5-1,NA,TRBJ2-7,TGCGCCAGCAGCGACCGGGCCTCTTACGAGCAGTACTTC,CASSDRASYEQYF
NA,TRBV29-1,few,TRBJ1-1,TGCAGCACCCTGAGCTCAGGTCAAGGAGGGTGGACTGAAGCTTTCTTT,CSTLSSGQGGWTEAFF
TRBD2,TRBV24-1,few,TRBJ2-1,TGTGCCACCAGTGATGCCGGGACTAGCGGGAGAATGAATGAGCAGTTCTTC,CATSDAGTSGRMNEQFF
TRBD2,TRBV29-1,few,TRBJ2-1,TGCAGCGTGGATGGACTAGCGGGATTATACAATGAGCAGTTCTTC,CSVDGLAGLYNEQFF
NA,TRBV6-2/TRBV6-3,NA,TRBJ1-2,TGTGCCAGCAGTTACTCCGGGGACGGGGCTTCGACCTATGGCTACACCTTC,CASSYSGDGASTYGYTF
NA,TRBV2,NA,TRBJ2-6,TGTGCCAGCAGTGAAGACACCTCTGGGGCCAACGTCCTGACTTTC,CASSEDTSGANVLTF
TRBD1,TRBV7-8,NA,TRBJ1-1,TGTGCCAGCAGCCCCTCAGGGGGGTTGGGGTCTGAAGCTTTCTTT,CASSPSGGLGSEAFF
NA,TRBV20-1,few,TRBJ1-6,TGCAGTGCGATCCGGGCCTATAATTCACCCCTCCACTTT,CSAIRAYNSPLHF
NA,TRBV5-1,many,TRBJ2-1,TGCGCCAGCAGCTTGGACCCCTTTTACAATGAGCAGTTCTTC,CASSLDPFYNEQFF
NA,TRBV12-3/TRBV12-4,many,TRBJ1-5,TGTGCCAGCAGTAGCCATCCAGGGTTAGGGCAGCCCCAGCATTTT,CASSSHPGLGQPQHF
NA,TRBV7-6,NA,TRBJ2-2,TGTGCCAGCAGCTTAGTTGGGGCAGGGCCCACCGGGGAGCTGTTTTTT,CASSLVGAGPTGELFF